The present entry profiles one TCR beta chain with its context. The antigen this receptor binds is unknown. No much larger clone is present one base from it, and per-base qualities are unavailable. The data stem from a study of CD8+ T cells in alopecia areata (dated by TCRdb to 2016 to 2018). Study-level background: In both human patients and the C3H/HeJ mouse model, the study applied high-throughput TCRbeta sequencing to look at T cell clonal expansion in alopecia areata. Scalp tissue and sorted CD4+ and CD8+ peripheral blood T cells from patchy and totalis/universalis alopecia areata patients and from healthy controls were covered by human TCRbeta sequencing. TCRbeta CDR3 regions were amplified by immunoSEQ multiplex PCR with 35 Vbeta forward and 13 Jbeta reverse primers. Scalp clonality was compared among normal scalp (n=4), patchy alopecia areata scalp (n=8), and alopecia totalis/universalis scalp (n=8). The RNA source kit depended on sample type: the PAXgene miRNA kit for fixed scalp, the miRNeasy kit for PBMCs, and the RNeasy kit for mouse skin. The investigation overall reported the following: Shared TCR sequences between patients were less evident than in mice, which may be partly attributable to HLA diversity in the patient population. Higher clonality and more expanded CD8+ clones were observed in lesional scalp than in normal scalp, particularly in alopecia totalis/universalis, a finding suggestive of antigenic drive. Scalp TCR repertoire analysis is complicated because resident alphabeta T cells in normal human skin are also sequenced, whereas mouse skin is dominated by gammadelta T cells.

The V end gives up 2 bases and the J end 5 bases, leaving 4 bases in the junction not matched to a gene. The CDR3 contains 13 residues, cysteine and phenylalanine counted. Just CDR3 DNA is preserved here, 39 bases in frame from base 1. As encoded in the germline V gene, CDR1 is SQVTM while CDR2 is ANQGSEA. Library construction relied on the immunoSEQ multiplex PCR assay. For TCR sequencing, RNA was extracted from every sample and reverse transcribed into cDNA to serve as template. First-strand cDNA was synthesized using SuperScript III with a 2:1 mix of oligo-dT and random hexamers. A synthetic immune receptor repertoire was used to measure amplification bias, and any remaining bias was corrected computationally. The original methods were these. Raw reads were preprocessed to remove errors, and CDR3 was defined by IMGT conventions from the conserved cysteine to phenylalanine. To get clonality, Shannon entropy was normalized by log2 of the number of productive unique TCRs and the result was subtracted from 1. CD4 or CD8 identity of scalp clones was inferred by cross-referencing scalp TCRbeta sequences with sorted blood CD4 and CD8 repertoires. The table was pulled from immuneACCESS by TCRdb, which kept in-frame rearrangements only. Such tables lose some clones; where checked, under half of the loss comes from unresolved V genes, and the rest has no known cause. V, J and clone size were drawn from that table, and D and trimming were deduced from the DNA. This sample holds some 110,000 clones; 55% to 65% were observed only once. The ten largest clones take up approximately 2.6% of the sample.

After PBMCs were isolated by density centrifugation and stained for CD3, CD4 and CD8, a FACSAria was used to sort CD4+ and CD8+ T cells. Scalp biopsies and blood samples were obtained from unaffected controls. The sample comprised CD4+ T cells sorted from blood. This clonotype was obtained from a human donor in good health. The V and J genes are TRBV29-1 and TRBJ2-3; 7 junctional bases match TRBD1. The DNA sequence is given as TGCAGCGTTGAACAGGCAGGGGGAGATACGCAGTATTTT. Its product reads: CSVEQAGGDTQYF.